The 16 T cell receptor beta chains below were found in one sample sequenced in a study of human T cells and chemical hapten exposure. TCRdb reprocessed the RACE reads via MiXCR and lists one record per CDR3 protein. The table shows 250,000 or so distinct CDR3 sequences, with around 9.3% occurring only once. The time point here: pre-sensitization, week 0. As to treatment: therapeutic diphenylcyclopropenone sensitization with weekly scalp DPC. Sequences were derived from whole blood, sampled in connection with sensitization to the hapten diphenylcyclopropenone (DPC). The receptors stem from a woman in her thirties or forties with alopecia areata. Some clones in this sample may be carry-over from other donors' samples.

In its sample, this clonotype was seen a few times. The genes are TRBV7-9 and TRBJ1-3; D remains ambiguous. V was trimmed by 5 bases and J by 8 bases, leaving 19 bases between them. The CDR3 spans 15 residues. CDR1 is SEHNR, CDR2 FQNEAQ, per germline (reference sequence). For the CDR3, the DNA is TGTGCCAGCAGCCCTAGTTCCACCGAAAAGTACACCATATATTTT. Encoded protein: CASSPSSTEKYTIYF.

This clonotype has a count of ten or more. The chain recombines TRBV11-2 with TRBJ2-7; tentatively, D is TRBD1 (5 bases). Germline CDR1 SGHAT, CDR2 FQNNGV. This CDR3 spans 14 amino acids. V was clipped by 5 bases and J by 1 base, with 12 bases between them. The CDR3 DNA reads TGTGCCAGCAGCCCTTTCGACAGATCCTACGAGCAGTACTTC. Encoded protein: CASSPFDRSYEQYF.

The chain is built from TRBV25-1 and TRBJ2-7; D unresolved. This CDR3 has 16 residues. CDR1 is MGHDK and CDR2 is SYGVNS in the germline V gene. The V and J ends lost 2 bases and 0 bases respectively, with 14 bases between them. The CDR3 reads CASSEGSRTVSYEQYF. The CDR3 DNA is TGTGCCAGCAGTGAAGGTAGTAGGACGGTCTCCTACGAGCAGTACTTC.

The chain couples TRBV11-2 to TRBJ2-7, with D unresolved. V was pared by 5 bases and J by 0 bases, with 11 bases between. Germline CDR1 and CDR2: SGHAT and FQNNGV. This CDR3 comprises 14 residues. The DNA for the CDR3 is TGTGCCAGCAGCCCGCCGGCCAGCTCCTACGAGCAGTACTTC. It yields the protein CASSPPASSYEQYF.

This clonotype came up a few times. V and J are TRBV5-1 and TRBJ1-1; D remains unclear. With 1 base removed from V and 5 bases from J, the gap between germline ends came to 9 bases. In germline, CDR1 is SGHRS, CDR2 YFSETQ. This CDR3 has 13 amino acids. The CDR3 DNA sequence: TGCGCCAGCAGCTTGACTTTGGGGACTGAAGCTTTCTTT. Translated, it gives CASSLTLGTEAFF.

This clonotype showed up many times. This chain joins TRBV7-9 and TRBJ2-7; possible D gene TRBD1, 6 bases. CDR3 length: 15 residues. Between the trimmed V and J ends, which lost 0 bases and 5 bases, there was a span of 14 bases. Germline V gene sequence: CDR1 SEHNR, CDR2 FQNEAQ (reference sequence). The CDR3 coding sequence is TGTGCCAGCAGCTTAGCCGCAGGGGCGATACACGAGCAGTACTTC. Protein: CASSLAAGAIHEQYF.

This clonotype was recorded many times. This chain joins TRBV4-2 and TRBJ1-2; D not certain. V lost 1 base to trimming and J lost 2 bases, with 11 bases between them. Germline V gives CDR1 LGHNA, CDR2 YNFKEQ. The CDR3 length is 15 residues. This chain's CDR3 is CASSQGRGKNYGYTF. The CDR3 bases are TGTGCCAGCAGCCAAGGTCGCGGGAAGAACTATGGCTACACCTTC.

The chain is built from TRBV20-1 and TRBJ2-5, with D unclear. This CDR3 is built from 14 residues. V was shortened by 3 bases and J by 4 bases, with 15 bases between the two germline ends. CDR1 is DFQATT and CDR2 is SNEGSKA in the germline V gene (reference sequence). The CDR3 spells CSASRRPQAETQYF. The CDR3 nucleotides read TGCAGTGCTAGTCGGCGCCCGCAGGCAGAGACCCAGTACTTC.

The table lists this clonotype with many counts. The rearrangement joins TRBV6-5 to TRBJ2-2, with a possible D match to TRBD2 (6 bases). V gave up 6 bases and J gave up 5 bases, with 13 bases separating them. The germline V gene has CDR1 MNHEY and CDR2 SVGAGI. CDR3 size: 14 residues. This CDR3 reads CASRVLAGTGELFF. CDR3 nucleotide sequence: TGTGCCAGCAGGGTTCTGGCGGGAACCGGGGAGCTGTTTTTT.

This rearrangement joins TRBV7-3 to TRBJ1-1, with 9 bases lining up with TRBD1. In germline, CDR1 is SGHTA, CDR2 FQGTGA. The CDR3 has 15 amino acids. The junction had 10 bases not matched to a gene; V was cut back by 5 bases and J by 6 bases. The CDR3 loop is CASSLTGQGSSEAFF. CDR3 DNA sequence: TGTGCCAGCAGCCTCACGGGACAGGGCTCCTCTGAAGCTTTCTTT.

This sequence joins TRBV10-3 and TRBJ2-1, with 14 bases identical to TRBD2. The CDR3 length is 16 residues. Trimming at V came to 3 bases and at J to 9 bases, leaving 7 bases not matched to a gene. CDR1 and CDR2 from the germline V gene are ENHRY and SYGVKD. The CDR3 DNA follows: TGTGCCATCAGTGAAACCGGGACTAGCGGGAGAGGTGAGCAGTTCTTC. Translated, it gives CAISETGTSGRGEQFF.

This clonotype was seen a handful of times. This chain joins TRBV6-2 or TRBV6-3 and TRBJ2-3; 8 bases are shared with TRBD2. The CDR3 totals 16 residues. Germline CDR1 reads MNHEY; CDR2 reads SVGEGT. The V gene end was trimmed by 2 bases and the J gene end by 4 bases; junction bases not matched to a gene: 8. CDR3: CASSYPGGSRPDTQYF. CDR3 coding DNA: TGTGCCAGCAGTTACCCGGGGGGGTCACGTCCAGATACGCAGTATTTT.

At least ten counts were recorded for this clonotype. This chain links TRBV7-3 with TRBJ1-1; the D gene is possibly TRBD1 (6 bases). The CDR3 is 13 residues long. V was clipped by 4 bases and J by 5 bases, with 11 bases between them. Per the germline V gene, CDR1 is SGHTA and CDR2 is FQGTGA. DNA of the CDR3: TGTGCCAGCAGCTCAGGGAGGGGGACTGAAGCTTTCTTT. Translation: CASSSGRGTEAFF. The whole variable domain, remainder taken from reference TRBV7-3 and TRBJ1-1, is GAGVSQTPSNKVTEKGKYVELRCDPISGHTALYWYRQSLGQGPEFLIYFQGTGAADDSGLPNDRFFAVRPEGSVSTLKIQRTERGDSAVYLCASSSGRGTEAFFGQGTRLTVV.

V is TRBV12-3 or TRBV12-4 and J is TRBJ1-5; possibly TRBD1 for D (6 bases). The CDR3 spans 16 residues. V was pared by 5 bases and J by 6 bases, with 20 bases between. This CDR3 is CASSPSGEGTFQPQHF. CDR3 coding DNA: TGTGCCAGCAGTCCCTCAGGGGAGGGGACGTTTCAGCCCCAGCATTTT.

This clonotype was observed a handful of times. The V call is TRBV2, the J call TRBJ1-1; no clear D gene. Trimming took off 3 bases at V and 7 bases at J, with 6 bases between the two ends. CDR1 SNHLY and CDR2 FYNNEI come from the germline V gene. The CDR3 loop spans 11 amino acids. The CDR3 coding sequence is TGTGCCAGCAGTGAGAGCGGTGAAGCTTTCTTT. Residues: CASSESGEAFF.

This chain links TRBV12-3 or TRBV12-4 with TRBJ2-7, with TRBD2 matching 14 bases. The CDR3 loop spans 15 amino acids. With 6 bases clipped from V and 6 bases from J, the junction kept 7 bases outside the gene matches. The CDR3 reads CASSRLAGGLSEQYF. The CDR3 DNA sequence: TGTGCCAGCAGCCGACTAGCGGGAGGGCTGAGCGAGCAGTACTTC.